The 15 T cell receptor beta chains given below trace back to one sample, sequenced in a study of blood T cell repertoires in COVID-19. Data came from immunoSEQ multiplex PCR; TCRdb stores just in-frame clones and leaves some out. This sample has about 97,000 clones; about 83% occur once, and the top ten carry 9.5% to 10%. Sequenced: peripheral blood. The receptors here all came from a man aged 40-55 years with active or convalescent COVID-19.

In its sample, this clone was seen a few times. The chain employs TRBV5-4 and TRBJ2-7; maybe TRBD2 (6 bases). CDR1 and CDR2 (germline): SGHNT, YYREEE (reference sequence). CDR3 length: 13 residues. Trimming took 4 bases from V and 2 from J, leaving 10 bases between them. CDR3 residues: CASSLEGAYEQYF. Written as DNA, the CDR3 is TGTGCCAGCAGCCTGGAGGGAGCCTACGAGCAGTACTTC.

This clone was counted a few times. This sequence joins TRBV19 and TRBJ2-1; the match to TRBD2 covers 10 bases. CDR1 is LNHDA and CDR2 is SQIVND in the germline V gene (reference sequence). The CDR3 consists of 16 residues. Trimming cost V 2 bases and J 4 bases; bases outside gene matches: 5. The CDR3 DNA reads TGTGCCAGTAGTATACGCACTAGCGGGGATTACAATGAGCAGTTCTTC. As protein: CASSIRTSGDYNEQFF.

For this clone: The same CDR3 is also encoded by other DNA sequences in this sample. The rearrangement joins TRBV7-9 to TRBJ2-7; D remains unclear. The CDR3 spans 12 residues. The ends were cut back, 2 bases at V and 3 bases at J, with 5 bases in the middle. CDR1 is SEHNR and CDR2 is FQNEAQ in the germline V gene (reference sequence). The CDR3 here is CASSLSVYEQYF. The CDR3, as DNA: TGTGCCAGCAGCTTATCTGTCTACGAGCAGTACTTC.

This clone has a handful of counts. The same CDR3 is also encoded by other DNA sequences in this sample. The genes are TRBV7-8 and TRBJ2-7, with 7 bases aligning to TRBD1. This CDR3 region has 12 residues. V trimming: 1 base; J trimming: 6 bases; junction bases outside the gene matches: 0. Germline V gives CDR1 SGHVS, CDR2 FQNEAQ. The CDR3 region is CASSLGTGEQYF. DNA of the CDR3: TGTGCCAGCAGCTTAGGGACAGGCGAGCAGTACTTC.

The genes are TRBV6-1 and TRBJ1-4; 11 nucleotides agree with TRBD1. V shed 8 bases, J shed 11 bases, and the junction held 10 bases outside the gene matches. Per germline, CDR1 MNHNS and CDR2 SASEGT. There are 14 residues in the CDR3. CDR3 amino acids: CASGVPGQGVKLFF. DNA of the CDR3: TGTGCCAGCGGGGTTCCGGGACAGGGGGTTAAACTGTTTTTT.

The gene calls are TRBV18 and TRBJ1-4; 7 nucleotides align to TRBD1. CDR3 length: 14 residues. Looked up from germline, CDR1 is KGHSH and CDR2 is LQKENI. V lost 4 bases to trimming and J lost 8 bases; unmatched junction nucleotides: 7. The CDR3 bases are TGTGCCAGCTCACGAGACAGGGTTCGCGAAAAACTGTTTTTT. Amino acid sequence: CASSRDRVREKLFF.

CDR3 region: CSVEGRRSTDTQYF. The CDR3 DNA follows: TGCAGCGTTGAAGGGAGACGGAGCACAGATACGCAGTATTTT. The chain joins TRBV29-1 to TRBJ2-3; D gene uncertain. The CDR3 totals 14 residues. V was clipped by 1 base and J by 0 bases, with 8 bases between them. The germline V gene has CDR1 SQVTM and CDR2 ANQGSEA.

This sequence joins TRBV2 and TRBJ1-5; no clear D. V was shortened by 7 bases and J by 2 bases, with 9 bases between the two germline ends. The germline V gene encodes CDR1 SNHLY and CDR2 FYNNEI. The CDR3 extends over 13 amino acids. The CDR3 DNA is TGTGCCAGCACGGGGTATGGCAATCAGCCCCAGCATTTT. Translation gives CASTGYGNQPQHF. Filled out from reference TRBV2 and TRBJ1-5, the complete variable domain reads EPEVTQTPSHQVTQMGQEVILRCVPISNHLYFYWYRQILGQKVEFLVSFYNNEISEKSEIFDDQFSVERPDGSNFTLKIRSTKLEDSAMYFCASTGYGNQPQHFGDGTRLSIL.

The chain combines TRBV3-1 (or the pseudogene TRBV3-2) with TRBJ2-2, with no clear D. The CDR3 has 14 residues. Germline loops: CDR1 LGHDT, CDR2 YNNKEL (reference sequence). Trimming stripped 4 bases from V and 5 bases from J, with 11 bases between. In DNA, the CDR3 is TGTGCCAGCAGCCCCAGACATAAGACCGGGGAGCTGTTTTTT. It is translated as CASSPRHKTGELFF.

This CDR3 reads CASRSRGRVNTEAFF. Here the CDR3 DNA reads TGTGCCAGCAGGTCCCGGGGTCGGGTGAACACTGAAGCTTTCTTT. The rearrangement links TRBV7-2 to TRBJ1-1; no reliable D call. Germline lookup yields CDR1 SGHTA and CDR2 FQGNSA. Trimming cost V 6 bases and J 0 bases, with 14 bases left between them. The CDR3 loop spans 15 amino acids.

This clone was picked up one time. The rearrangement uses TRBV7-2 and TRBJ2-7; 8 nucleotides line up with TRBD1. The CDR3 covers 15 residues. J was trimmed by 3 bases and V by 5 bases; bases with no gene match: 9. Germline V gives CDR1 SGHTA, CDR2 FQGNSA. The CDR3 here is CASSPDRGPFYEQYF. The CDR3 coding sequence is TGTGCCAGCAGCCCCGACAGGGGACCATTCTACGAGCAGTACTTC.

V usage is TRBV7-9 and J usage is TRBJ2-3; 8 bases are shared with TRBD1. Germline CDR1 SEHNR, CDR2 FQNEAQ (reference sequence). The CDR3 is 14 amino acids. V was clipped by 4 bases and J by 5 bases; unmatched bases: 5. As DNA, the CDR3 is TGTGCCAGCAGCTCAATCAGGGGGCAAGATACGCAGTATTTT. Residues: CASSSIRGQDTQYF.

This clone came up once. The chain couples TRBV29-1 to TRBJ1-2, with TRBD1 matching over 7 bases. The length of the CDR3 is 11 residues. Germline lookup yields CDR1 SQVTM and CDR2 ANQGSEA. Here the CDR3 DNA reads TGCGGAGGGACAGCTAACTATGGCTACACCTTC. Protein: CGGTANYGYTF.

The chain recombines TRBV7-2 with TRBJ2-5; tentatively, D is TRBD2 (6 bases). Germline V gene lookup returns CDR1 SGHTA and CDR2 FQGNSA. Trimming stripped 6 bases from V and 2 bases from J, with 16 bases between. The CDR3 has 15 residues. For the CDR3, the DNA is TGTGCCAGCAGAAAGGGGCGGGGAGGACAAGAGACCCAGTACTTC. This gives the protein CASRKGRGGQETQYF.

The chain combines TRBV7-2 with TRBJ1-2; 8 positions match TRBD1. The CDR3 sequence is 16 residues long. V shed 5 bases and J 0 bases; nucleotides not matched to a gene: 8. Germline values: CDR1 SGHTA, CDR2 FQGNSA. The CDR3 coding sequence is TGTGCCAGCAGCCGGGATGGGACAGGCGCTAACTATGGCTACACCTTC. Encoded protein: CASSRDGTGANYGYTF. The variable domain in full, with the rest retrieved from reference TRBV7-2 and TRBJ1-2, is GAGVSQSPSNKVTEKGKDVELRCDPISGHTALYWYRQSLGQGLEFLIYFQGNSAPDKSGLPSDRFSAERTGGSVSTLTIQRTQQEDSAVYLCASSRDGTGANYGYTFGSGTRLTVV.